Detailed here is one T cell receptor (beta chain). Libraries were prepared by immunoSEQ multiplex PCR; TCRdb keeps only in-frame clonotypes and omits some of them. The table shows some 68,000 clones, with 75% to 90% occurring only once. The data originate from a study of blood T cell repertoires in COVID-19. As for the study in general: Some COVID-19 samples were acute and others convalescent; all came from the United States, Italy and Spain. T cells, B-cell-depleted T cells, or PBMCs supplied cDNA or gDNA.

V lost 3 bases and J lost 1; bases outside the gene matches: 5. Germline loops: CDR1 SGHDN, CDR2 FVKESK. The CDR3 is 16 residues long. The sequenced sample consisted of peripheral blood. The chain recombines TRBV14 with TRBJ2-3, with TRBD1 matching over 9 bases. The receptor was derived from a man in his forties or fifties with acute or convalescent COVID-19. CDR3 in DNA: TGTGCCAGCAGCCACGGACAGGGGATTCGCACAGATACGCAGTATTTT. It translates to CASSHGQGIRTDTQYF. Looking up the rest from reference TRBV14 and TRBJ2-3 gives the full variable domain: EAGVTQFPSHSVIEKGQTVTLRCDPISGHDNLYWYRRVMGKEIKFLLHFVKESKQDESGMPNNRFLAERTGGTYSTLKVQPAELEDSGVYFCASSHGQGIRTDTQYFGPGTRLTVL.